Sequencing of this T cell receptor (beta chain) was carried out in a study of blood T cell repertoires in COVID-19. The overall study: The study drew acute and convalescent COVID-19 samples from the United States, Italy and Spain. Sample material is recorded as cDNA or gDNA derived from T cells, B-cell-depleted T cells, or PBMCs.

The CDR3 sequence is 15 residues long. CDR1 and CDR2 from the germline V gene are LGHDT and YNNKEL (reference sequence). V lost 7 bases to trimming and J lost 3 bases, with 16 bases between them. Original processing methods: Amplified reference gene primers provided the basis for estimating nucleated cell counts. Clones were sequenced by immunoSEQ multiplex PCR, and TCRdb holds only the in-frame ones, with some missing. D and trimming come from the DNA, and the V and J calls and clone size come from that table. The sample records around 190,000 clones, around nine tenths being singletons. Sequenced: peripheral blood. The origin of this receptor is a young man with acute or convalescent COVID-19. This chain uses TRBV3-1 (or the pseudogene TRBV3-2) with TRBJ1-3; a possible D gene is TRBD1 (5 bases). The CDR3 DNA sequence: TGTGCCAGCACGAGGGGAGGGAATATTGGAAACACCATATATTTT. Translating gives CASTRGGNIGNTIYF.